This T cell receptor beta chain was captured by sequencing in a study of cytomegalovirus exposure and HLA in healthy donors. A few counts support this clone. Its antigen is currently unknown. Findings of the study overall: There were several of the most significant clusters that appeared linked to common viral pathogens in a later analysis. An analysis that was carried out later associated approximately 17,000 TCR beta sequences with HLA alleles at 0.05 false discovery rate.

The PCR used 60 Vbeta and 13 Jbeta primers. As handled by the study authors: In a later analysis, some 80 million unique TCR beta chains included roughly 11 million shared by two or more donors. Clones were read by immunoSEQ multiplex PCR, and TCRdb kept only the in-frame ones, dropping some. V and J calls and clone size are copied from that table; D and trimming were computed from the DNA. The table shows around 100,000 clones, with about 69% occurring only once. Sequencing input: PBMCs. The clonotype originates from a human donor in good health.

The CDR3 nucleotides are TGTGCCAGCAGCTCCGCACTACTAGCGGGAAAAGAGACCCAGTACTTC. Its translation: CASSSALLAGKETQYF. The rearrangement joins TRBV5-4 to TRBJ2-5, with TRBD2 matching 10 bases. The CDR3 consists of 16 residues. J was trimmed by 3 bases and V by 3 bases; bases with no gene match: 8. Looked up from germline, CDR1 is SGHNT and CDR2 is YYREEE (reference sequence).